This is a list of T cell receptor beta chains from one sample in a study of read filtering for tumor transcriptome and immune sequencing. One entry per CDR3 protein results from TCRdb running MiXCR on the reads. The table shows about 38,000 distinct CDR3 sequences, with 12% to 15% occurring only once. Sequenced sample: a population of CD138-negative cells sorted from bone marrow. These receptors all stem from a donor at least 40 years old with multiple myeloma. Both conserved end residues are part of each CDR3. Fields, in order: V gene, D gene, clone size, J gene, CDR3 protein. A D gene is named only where the DNA matches it firmly. Part of the rows lack a size; the others show once, few, many or a class for expanded clones.

TRBV19	NA	many	TRBJ2-1	CASSARTNNEQFF
TRBV28	TRBD2	many	TRBJ2-1	CASSLLGAWGLAGGYNEQFF
TRBV20-1	TRBD1	many	TRBJ2-3	CSAQDRGVVDTQYF
TRBV9	TRBD2	many	TRBJ2-1	CASSRTSASYNEQFF
TRBV11-2	NA	many	TRBJ2-7	CASSFWGETNYEQYF
TRBV10-3	TRBD1	many	TRBJ2-1	CAINPGTGREQFF
TRBV15	TRBD2	many	TRBJ2-3	CATSGLAEYTQYF
TRBV12-3/TRBV12-4	NA	many	TRBJ2-7	CASSLGGNTYEQYF
TRBV6-5	NA	many	TRBJ1-3	CASSYSLGDTIYF
TRBV3-1	NA	many	TRBJ2-6	CASSNEIGATGANVLTF
TRBV6-1	NA	many	TRBJ2-3	CATRPPSTDTQYF
TRBV4-1	TRBD1	NA	TRBJ1-1	CASSQAQGKAEAFF
TRBV20-1	NA	few	TRBJ1-1	CSARDNFYTEAFF
TRBV5-1	TRBD2	many	TRBJ2-1	CASSLGLASNEQFF
TRBV12-3/TRBV12-4	NA	few	TRBJ1-1	CASSFGANIDLDTEAFF
TRBV5-1	NA	many	TRBJ1-1	CASSFGEHTEAFF
TRBV7-2	NA	NA	TRBJ1-3	CASSFNIYENTIYF
TRBV25-1	NA	many	TRBJ1-2	CASSDSTVPNAGYTF
TRBV4-3	TRBD1	few	TRBJ2-7	CGSSHQTGGRYEQYF
TRBV20-1	NA	NA	TRBJ2-7	CCARDNASDYYEQYF
TRBV20-1	NA	many	TRBJ1-3	CSARQGRAGNTIYF
TRBV18	NA	many	TRBJ2-7	CASSPQDTTSYEQYF
TRBV7-2	NA	many	TRBJ2-2	CASRSGTFTGELFF
TRBV6-2/TRBV6-3	NA	many	TRBJ2-6	CASETSSGANVLTF
TRBV7-6	NA	many	TRBJ2-1	CATRSGIYNEQFF
TRBV6-1	NA	few	TRBJ2-5	CASSDAMGIQETQYF
TRBV6-2/TRBV6-3	NA	few	TRBJ2-5	CASRLETQYF
TRBV15	NA	many	TRBJ1-5	CATRRGEGNQPQHF